This entry lists 11 T cell receptor beta chains sequenced from one sample in a study of vaccination and CD4 T cells after COVID-19. Antigen specificity for these receptors is unknown. At the Johns Hopkins FTIC core, DNA taken from cultured CD4+ T cells was sequenced by way of the Oncomine TCR Beta short-read assay. TCRdb redid the calling of the PCR reads with MiXCR, one entry per CDR3 protein. The sample consists of fewer than 10,000 distinct CDR3 sequences, about 55% of them appearing once. Treatment in this sample: roughly 11-day PBMC culture with coronavirus spike peptide pools or control peptides (ViraFEST assay). Source material: CD4+ T cells from blood, cultured in vitro. All receptors come from a human donor who had recovered from COVID-19.

This sequence joins TRBV2 and TRBJ1-5, with 7 nucleotides matching TRBD1. The CDR3 contains 15 residues. Germline CDR1 is SNHLY and CDR2 is FYNNEI. V shed 2 bases and J 3 bases; nucleotides not matched to a gene: 4. CDR3 protein: CASSENRGSNQPQHF. The CDR3 nucleotides are TGTGCCAGCAGTGAAAACAGGGGATCCAATCAGCCCCAGCATTTT.

The CDR3 nucleotides are TGTGCCAGCGAACGAATAAACACTGAAGCTTTCTTT. Translating gives CASERINTEAFF. The chain links TRBV14 to TRBJ1-1; D call uncertain. CDR3 length equals 12 residues. V gave up 8 bases and J gave up 2 bases, with 9 bases separating them. In germline, CDR1 is SGHDN, CDR2 FVKESK.

The chain employs TRBV6-1 and TRBJ2-5; D is uncertain. Trimming removed 5 bases at V and 7 bases at J, with 8 bases between. CDR1 MNHNS and CDR2 SASEGT come from the germline V gene. CDR3 length: 11 amino acids. The CDR3 DNA follows: TGTGCCAGCAGTCTACGTGGGACCCAGTACTTC. It translates to CASSLRGTQYF.

This clonotype was detected only a few times. The rearrangement links TRBV20-1 to TRBJ1-1; 7 positions match TRBD1. The CDR3 sequence is 10 residues long. V trimming: 6 bases; J trimming: 10 bases; junction bases outside the gene matches: 5. Looked up from germline, CDR1 is DFQATT and CDR2 is SNEGSKA (reference sequence). The CDR3 DNA follows: TGCAGTGCCACCACAGGGGTAGCTTTCTTT. Its translation is CSATTGVAFF.

This clonotype was observed a few times. This chain connects TRBV7-2 to TRBJ1-1; the D is unclear. The germline gives CDR1 SGHTA, CDR2 FQGNSA. The V end lost 4 bases, the J end lost 0 bases, and 9 bases lay between the germline ends. The CDR3 length is 14 residues. In DNA form, the CDR3 reads TGTGCCAGCAGCTCACAGAGGATGAACACTGAAGCTTTCTTT. It specifies CASSSQRMNTEAFF. Full variable domain (remainder filled in from reference TRBV7-2 and TRBJ1-1): GAGVSQSPSNKVTEKGKDVELRCDPISGHTALYWYRQSLGQGLEFLIYFQGNSAPDKSGLPSDRFSAERTGGSVSTLTIQRTQQEDSAVYLCASSSQRMNTEAFFGQGTRLTVV.

The rearrangement uses TRBV30 and TRBJ1-6; 11 bases line up with TRBD1. Per germline, CDR1 GTSNPN and CDR2 SVGIG (reference sequence). V lost 3 bases to trimming and J lost 10 bases; unmatched junction nucleotides: 8. The CDR3 extends over 15 amino acids. CDR3 DNA sequence: TGTGCCTGGAGCGGGGACAGGGGGAGACGGTCACCCCTCCACTTT. Translation gives CAWSGDRGRRSPLHF.

This clonotype has just a few counts. J is TRBJ1-2 and V is TRBV7-2, with D hard to call. CDR3 length: 12 residues. The V gene's germline CDR1 is SGHTA and CDR2 FQGNSA. Trimming shortened V by 3 bases and J by 7 bases, and 9 bases separated the two germline ends. The CDR3 loop reads CASSFPGSGYTF. DNA for the CDR3: TGTGCCAGCAGCTTCCCGGGGTCTGGCTACACCTTC.

This clonotype turned up a few times. The rearrangement links TRBV27 to TRBJ1-1, with 7 bases that match TRBD1. The V segment lost 6 bases and the J segment 5 bases; nucleotides outside the gene matches: 9. This CDR3 has 14 amino acids. Germline V CDR1 and CDR2: MNHEY, SMNVEV (reference sequence). CDR3 amino acids: CASRPHRGETEAFF. CDR3 nucleotide sequence: TGTGCCAGCAGACCACACAGGGGTGAGACTGAAGCTTTCTTT.

This clonotype showed up just once. The V gene is TRBV7-9, the J gene TRBJ2-1; the match to TRBD2 covers 10 bases. This CDR3 comprises 15 residues. Germline V gives CDR1 SEHNR, CDR2 FQNEAQ (reference sequence). V dropped 5 bases and J dropped 2; count of bases not matched to a gene: 3. The CDR3 DNA is TGTGCCAGCAGCCTTCTAGCGGGGGCCTACAATGAGCAGTTCTTC. Protein product: CASSLLAGAYNEQFF.

This clonotype was detected a few times. The rearrangement uses TRBV20-1 and TRBJ1-1; possible D gene TRBD1, 5 bases. In germline, CDR1 is DFQATT, CDR2 SNEGSKA (reference sequence). V lost 6 bases to trimming and J lost 0 bases, with 17 bases between them. The CDR3 length is 15 residues. The CDR3 DNA follows: TGCAGTGCCGTACGAAGAGAGACAGTGAACACTGAAGCTTTCTTT. This encodes CSAVRRETVNTEAFF.

V is TRBV7-6 and J is TRBJ2-2; D may be TRBD2 (5 bases). Trimming pared 0 bases from V and 1 base from J, leaving 18 bases between. The germline V gene encodes CDR1 SGHVS and CDR2 FNYEAQ. This CDR3 is 19 amino acids long. The CDR3, as DNA: TGTGCCAGCAGCTTAGCGCTATGGCAGAGGAGCGGGAACACCGGGGAGCTGTTTTTT. Protein product: CASSLALWQRSGNTGELFF.